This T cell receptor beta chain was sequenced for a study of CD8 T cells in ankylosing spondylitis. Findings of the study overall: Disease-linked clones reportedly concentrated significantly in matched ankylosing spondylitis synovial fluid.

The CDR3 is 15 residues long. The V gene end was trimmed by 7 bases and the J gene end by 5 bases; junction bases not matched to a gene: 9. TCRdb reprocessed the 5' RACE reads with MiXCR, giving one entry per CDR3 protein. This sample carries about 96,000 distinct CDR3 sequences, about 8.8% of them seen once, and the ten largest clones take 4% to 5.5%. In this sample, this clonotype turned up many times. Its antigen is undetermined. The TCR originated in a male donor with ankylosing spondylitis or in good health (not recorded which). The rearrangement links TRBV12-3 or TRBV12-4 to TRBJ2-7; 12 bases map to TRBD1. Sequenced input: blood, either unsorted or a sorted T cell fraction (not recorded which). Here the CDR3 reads CASNLLGTGGHEQYF. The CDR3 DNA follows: TGTGCCAGCAACCTACTAGGGACAGGGGGCCACGAGCAGTACTTC.